The TCR beta chain described here comes from a study of T cells after yellow fever vaccination. UMIs and a universal primer site were added when TCR cDNA was made by 5'RACE template switching. MiXCR, applied by TCRdb to the 5' RACE reads, yields one record per CDR3 protein. The table shows 120,000 or so distinct CDR3 sequences, with about 16% occurring only once. Study-level findings and limits: Clones that expanded after primary vaccination mostly reappeared after the booster (less than 98% CD4, about 91% CD8). Researchers cautioned that FACS-sorted repertoires could harbor abundant clonotypes contaminating from the bulk population.

On this clonotype: Its antigen is undetermined.

The sequences come from CD8+ T cells sorted from PBMCs, collected 5 days after the yellow fever booster vaccination. The receptor comes from a man younger than 30 who received the YFV17D yellow fever vaccine.

The CDR3 nucleotides read TGTGCCAGCAGCCCACCCACCCCGGGGGGGCCCACAGATACGCAGTATTTT. This gives the protein CASSPPTPGGPTDTQYF. This rearrangement joins TRBV7-8 to TRBJ2-3; 8 bases are a match to TRBD2. Germline CDR1 is SGHVS and CDR2 is FQNEAQ. Trimming at V came to 5 bases and at J to 2 bases, leaving 12 bases not matched to a gene. This CDR3 has 17 amino acids.